This TCR beta chain emerged from a study of T-cell reconstitution after alpha-beta-depleted transplantation in children. The study's findings and limits: One year after transplant, T-cell counts and diversity came mostly from newly produced T cells. The study traced high day-60 TCRbeta diversity in some patients to surviving recipient T cells and thymic progenitors. Several hundred expanded graft clones reportedly supplied alpha-beta T cells about two months after transplant.

Unique molecular identifiers featured in how the TCRbeta library was prepared. TCRdb itself ran the PCR reads through MiXCR, one entry per CDR3 protein. The sample has more than 500,000 distinct CDR3 sequences, about an eighth seen once. The ends were cut back, 3 bases at V and 5 bases at J, with 19 bases in the middle. CDR3 size: 17 residues. Details on this clonotype: Antigen unknown.

Sequencing used PBMCs, mostly from graft donor cells, obtained 180 days after TCRalphabeta/CD19-depleted stem cell transplant. The receptor's source is a female patient aged 2 to 10 who had a stem cell transplant for aplastic anemia, so the T cells may come from the graft donor. This chain joins TRBV12-3 or TRBV12-4 and TRBJ2-2; D call uncertain. The CDR3 loop is CASSFAWATLGTGELFF. CDR3 nucleotides: TGTGCCAGCAGTTTTGCCTGGGCGACCCTCGGTACCGGGGAGCTGTTTTTT.